This entry lists 21 T cell receptor beta chains sequenced from one sample in a study of CD8 T cells in ankylosing spondylitis. One entry per CDR3 protein, called by TCRdb with MiXCR from the 5' RACE reads. This sample has around 340,000 distinct CDR3 sequences, with about 14% found just once. Sequencing used blood, either unsorted or a sorted T cell fraction (not recorded which). These receptor sequences come from a male donor with ankylosing spondylitis or in good health (not recorded which).

The chain recombines TRBV11-3 with TRBJ2-7, with D tentatively TRBD1 (5 bases). This CDR3 contains 14 residues. From germline, CDR1 is SGHNT and CDR2 YENEEA. V lost 2 bases, J lost 2 bases, and 10 bases lay in between. The DNA of the CDR3 is TGTGCCAGCAGCTTAAGGGCAGGGCCCTACGAGCAGTACTTC. Protein sequence: CASSLRAGPYEQYF.

This chain links TRBV3-1 with TRBJ2-1, with 14 bases identical to TRBD2. The V gene end was trimmed by 7 bases and the J gene end by 0 bases; junction bases not matched to a gene: 11. The germline V gene has CDR1 LGHDT and CDR2 YNNKEL (reference sequence). There are 19 residues in the CDR3. The CDR3 coding sequence is TGTGCCAGCAAAAAAAGGACTAGCGGGAGGACGAGCTCCTACAATGAGCAGTTCTTC. Residues: CASKKRTSGRTSSYNEQFF.

This clonotype came up a few times. This chain links TRBV7-2 with TRBJ1-2; D gene uncertain. Trimming shortened V by 2 bases and J by 5 bases, and 9 bases separated the two germline ends. Germline-derived CDR1 and CDR2 are SGHTA and FQGNSA. This CDR3 is 13 amino acids long. CDR3: CASSLIRGYGYTF. In nucleotides, the CDR3 is TGTGCCAGCAGCTTAATCAGAGGTTATGGCTACACCTTC. The whole variable domain, remainder taken from reference TRBV7-2 and TRBJ1-2, is GAGVSQSPSNKVTEKGKDVELRCDPISGHTALYWYRQSLGQGLEFLIYFQGNSAPDKSGLPSDRFSAERTGGSVSTLTIQRTQQEDSAVYLCASSLIRGYGYTFGSGTRLTVV.

This clonotype was detected only a few times. The chain is built from TRBV2 and TRBJ1-5; D unclear. The V and J ends lost 1 base and 5 bases respectively, with 3 bases between them. CDR3 size: 12 residues. Germline V gives CDR1 SNHLY, CDR2 FYNNEI. CDR3 nucleotides: TGTGCCAGCAGTGAAGTCCATCAGCCCCAGCATTTT. It translates to CASSEVHQPQHF.

There are a few counts of this clonotype. The chain combines TRBV5-1 with TRBJ2-7; the D gene could be TRBD1 or TRBD2 (5 bases each). V was shortened by 1 base and J by 2 bases, with 10 bases between the two germline ends. Germline assignment: CDR1 SGHRS and CDR2 YFSETQ. The CDR3 runs to 14 residues. CDR3 residues: CASSLPGSPYEQYF. CDR3 bases: TGCGCCAGCAGCTTGCCAGGGAGTCCCTACGAGCAGTACTTC.

The chain couples TRBV6-1 to TRBJ2-5; D uncertain. The germline gives CDR1 MNHNS, CDR2 SASEGT. The ends were cut back, 5 bases at V and 7 bases at J, with 11 bases in the middle. This CDR3 spans 12 amino acids. The CDR3 region is CASSTEFGTQYF. The CDR3 DNA reads TGTGCCAGCAGTACAGAATTCGGGACCCAGTACTTC.

The chain uses TRBV29-1 and TRBJ2-7, with a possible D match to TRBD1 (6 bases). Trimming removed 4 bases from V and 3 bases from J, with 10 bases in between. The germline V gene encodes CDR1 SQVTM and CDR2 ANQGSEA. This CDR3 spans 12 amino acids. The DNA for the CDR3 is TGCAGCGTTGCCTCGGACAGCTACGAGCAGTACTTC. It is translated as CSVASDSYEQYF.

This clonotype was found a few times. This sequence joins TRBV18 and TRBJ1-1; D is unclear. The CDR3 is made up of 16 amino acids. In germline, CDR1 is KGHSH, CDR2 LQKENI. Trimming stripped 0 bases from V and 0 bases from J, with 11 bases between. This CDR3 is CASSPPGESMNTEAFF. As DNA, the CDR3 is TGTGCCAGCTCACCACCAGGTGAGAGTATGAACACTGAAGCTTTCTTT. Based on the CDR3 plus reference TRBV18 and TRBJ1-1, the full variable domain is NAGVMQNPRHLVRRRGQEARLRCSPMKGHSHVYWYRQLPEEGLKFMVYLQKENIIDESGMPKERFSAEFPKEGPSILRIQQVVRGDSAAYFCASSPPGESMNTEAFFGQGTRLTVV.

The chain recombines TRBV28 with TRBJ2-3; 8 bases map to TRBD2. Germline CDR1 is MDHEN and CDR2 is SYDVKM. The CDR3 totals 16 residues. V was clipped by 5 bases and J by 2 bases; unmatched bases: 9. The CDR3 nucleotides read TGTGCCAGCAGTCCCCCCGCTAGCGGGTACACAGATACGCAGTATTTT. Encoded protein: CASSPPASGYTDTQYF.

This sequence joins TRBV4-1 and TRBJ2-1, with TRBD1 matching over 7 bases. CDR1 and CDR2 from the germline V gene are MGHRA and YSYEKL. The CDR3 is 15 residues long. V trimming: 0 bases; J trimming: 6 bases; junction bases outside the gene matches: 5. The chain's CDR3 is CASSQEGGRFNEQFF. The CDR3 region has the DNA TGCGCCAGCAGCCAAGAAGGGGGCCGATTCAATGAGCAGTTCTTC.

The sample holds many counts of this clonotype. The gene calls are TRBV12-5 and TRBJ2-7; TRBD2 is a possible D gene (5 bases). Germline CDR1 LGHNT, CDR2 FRNRAP. With 4 bases removed from V and 0 bases from J, the gap between germline ends came to 10 bases. CDR3 length: 14 residues. The CDR3 coding sequence is TGTGCTAGTGGTTCCCGGGGTGTCTCCTACGAGCAGTACTTC. Translation: CASGSRGVSYEQYF.

The sample holds a few counts of this clonotype. This chain joins TRBV12-3 or TRBV12-4 and TRBJ2-1; 8 bases line up with TRBD2. The CDR3 totals 15 residues. The V gene end was trimmed by 0 bases and the J gene end by 5 bases; junction bases not matched to a gene: 3. The chain's CDR3 is CASSLARRGDNEQFF. The CDR3 DNA reads as TGTGCCAGCAGTTTAGCGCGGCGGGGGGACAATGAGCAGTTCTTC.

This clonotype was seen many times. The chain is built from TRBV10-3 and TRBJ2-2; 8 nucleotides line up with TRBD1. The CDR3 runs to 16 residues. Losses at the gene ends were 5 bases for V and 1 base for J; bases not matched to a gene: 6. Germline loops: CDR1 ENHRY, CDR2 SYGVKD. The CDR3 sequence: CAISQLGTGNTGELFF. The DNA for the CDR3 is TGTGCCATCAGTCAACTCGGGACAGGGAACACCGGGGAGCTGTTTTTT.

V is TRBV5-1 and J is TRBJ2-3; 11 bases are a match to TRBD2. The CDR3 is 19 amino acids. The germline V gene has CDR1 SGHRS and CDR2 YFSETQ. V dropped 3 bases and J dropped 1; count of bases not matched to a gene: 13. The CDR3 coding sequence is TGCGCCAGCAGCTCAAATAGCGGGGGGGCCCCGCTTGGCACAGATACGCAGTATTTT. This gives the protein CASSSNSGGAPLGTDTQYF.

V is TRBV6-1 and J is TRBJ1-3, with D unclear. From germline, CDR1 is MNHNS and CDR2 SASEGT. V dropped 2 bases and J dropped 2 bases, with 10 bases sitting between them. This CDR3 region has 15 residues. CDR3 protein: CASSESQNPGNTIYF. In DNA, the CDR3 is TGTGCCAGCAGTGAAAGTCAGAACCCTGGAAACACCATATATTTT.

The chain carries TRBV6-1 and TRBJ2-7, with TRBD1 identical over 9 bases. The V and J ends lost 6 bases and 7 bases, in that order; junction bases with no gene match: 4. The germline V gene encodes CDR1 MNHNS and CDR2 SASEGT. CDR3 length equals 12 residues. For the CDR3, the DNA is TGTGCCAGCAGCCTAGACAGGGGGGAGCAGTACTTC. Protein: CASSLDRGEQYF.

The V and J genes are TRBV6-6 and TRBJ2-5; unclear D gene. The CDR3 has 13 amino acids. The germline CDR1 and CDR2 sequences are MNHNY and SVGAGI (reference sequence). Trimming cost V 2 bases and J 1 base, with 5 bases left between them. The CDR3 DNA follows: TGTGCCAGCAGTTACGCAGGCCAAGAGACCCAGTACTTC. This sequence encodes CASSYAGQETQYF.

This chain connects TRBV6-1 to TRBJ2-2; TRBD2 is a possible D gene (5 bases). The CDR3 spans 13 residues. Germline loops: CDR1 MNHNS, CDR2 SASEGT. The V end lost 7 bases, the J end lost 7 bases, and 13 bases lay between the germline ends. The CDR3 DNA follows: TGTGCCAGCACCCTGGGGAGCAGCGGGGAGCTGTTTTTT. Translating it yields CASTLGSSGELFF.

V and J are TRBV30 and TRBJ2-7, with D perhaps matching TRBD2 (6 bases). Germline V gives CDR1 GTSNPN, CDR2 SVGIG (reference sequence). Trimming removed 5 bases from V and 5 bases from J, with 16 bases in between. This CDR3 contains 13 residues. In nucleotides, the CDR3 is TGTGCCTGGGCGGCAGCGGGTACCCACGAGCAGTACTTC. Protein sequence: CAWAAAGTHEQYF.

This rearrangement joins TRBV29-1 to TRBJ1-1; 10 bases are shared with TRBD1. In germline, CDR1 is SQVTM, CDR2 ANQGSEA. V shed 5 bases and J 4 bases; nucleotides not matched to a gene: 4. The CDR3 runs 13 residues. Here the CDR3 reads CSVRTGGSTEAFF. Written as DNA, the CDR3 is TGCAGCGTTAGGACAGGGGGGAGCACTGAAGCTTTCTTT.

This clonotype was counted ten times or more. V gene TRBV5-1 combines with J gene TRBJ1-5; tentative D call: TRBD1 (5 bases). This CDR3 region has 15 residues. Looked up from germline, CDR1 is SGHRS and CDR2 is YFSETQ. Trimming shortened V by 0 bases and J by 1 base, and 8 bases separated the two germline ends. CDR3 amino acids: CASSLEGVSNQPQHF. The DNA for the CDR3 is TGCGCCAGCAGCTTGGAAGGGGTAAGCAATCAGCCCCAGCATTTT.